This TCR beta chain stems from a study of cytomegalovirus exposure and HLA in healthy donors. Study conclusions and caveats: Later analysis found that TCR beta chains associated with HLA were more clonally expanded than other, equally common chains. Altogether, some 170 TCR beta chains were recorded as cytomegalovirus-associated. CMV serostatus was the sole immune exposure information available.

This PCR relied on a set of 60 Vbeta primers and 13 Jbeta primers. Profiled with immunoSEQ multiplex PCR; TCRdb holds only in-frame clones, not every one. The table has 55,000 or so clones, approximately 73% seen once. Note on this clone: Its antigen is still unknown.

The length of the CDR3 is 13 residues. The V end lost 11 bases, the J end lost 3 bases, and 16 bases lay between the germline ends. The germline CDR1 and CDR2 sequences are ENHRY and SYGVKD. Sequencing was performed on PBMCs. The receptor was derived from a man younger than 35 in good health and CMV-seronegative. The rearrangement links TRBV10-3 to TRBJ2-5, with D possibly being TRBD2 (5 bases). CDR3 protein: CALADNPKETQYF. The CDR3 bases are TGTGCCCTAGCAGACAACCCAAAAGAGACCCAGTACTTC.